One sample yielded the 25 T cell receptor beta chains listed below, sequenced in a study of T cell repertoires in cytomegalovirus infection. These receptors' antigens are unknown. One entry per CDR3 protein results from TCRdb running MiXCR on the reads. This table has some 500,000 distinct CDR3 sequences, roughly 34% appearing once. The material was cultured PBMCs, obtained from culture after CMV antigen stimulation. The source is a human donor in good health (CMV status not recorded). Some clones in this sample may be carry-over from other donors' samples.

The chain uses TRBV18 and TRBJ1-1, with D uncertain. The V gene lost 1 base and the J gene lost 4 bases, with 10 bases spanning the gap. Germline CDR1 and CDR2: KGHSH and LQKENI. The CDR3 sequence is 14 residues long. The CDR3 spells CASSPREDPTEAFF. The CDR3 nucleotides read TGTGCCAGCTCACCACGGGAGGACCCCACTGAAGCTTTCTTT. Looking up the rest from reference TRBV18 and TRBJ1-1 gives the full variable domain: NAGVMQNPRHLVRRRGQEARLRCSPMKGHSHVYWYRQLPEEGLKFMVYLQKENIIDESGMPKERFSAEFPKEGPSILRIQQVVRGDSAAYFCASSPREDPTEAFFGQGTRLTVV.

This chain uses TRBV6-5 with TRBJ2-7, with 11 bases identical to TRBD1. V was pared by 0 bases and J by 4 bases, with 5 bases of the junction left unmatched. In germline, CDR1 is MNHEY, CDR2 SVGAGI. This CDR3 contains 16 residues. The CDR3 coding sequence is TGTGCCAGCAGTTACTCTGGGACAGGGGGATTTTACGAGCAGTACTTC. Its translation is CASSYSGTGGFYEQYF.

This clonotype was detected ten times or more. The chain links TRBV7-2 to TRBJ1-2; D gene uncertain. Trimming cost V 5 bases and J 7 bases, with 20 bases left between them. Germline lookup yields CDR1 SGHTA and CDR2 FQGNSA. The CDR3 extends over 15 amino acids. CDR3 DNA sequence: TGTGCCAGCAGCCAATCGGCCTCCTTTTTGGGTGGCTACACCTTC. It codes for CASSQSASFLGGYTF.

This clonotype was observed a few times. The chain uses TRBV27 and TRBJ2-1; D is possibly TRBD2 (6 bases). The V end lost 4 bases, the J end lost 4 bases, and 17 bases lay between the germline ends. CDR1 is MNHEY and CDR2 is SMNVEV in the germline V gene (reference sequence). The CDR3 length is 16 residues. CDR3 sequence (DNA): TGTGCCAGCAGTTCCGGGGGTCCTATAAATTACAATGAGCAGTTCTTC. It yields the protein CASSSGGPINYNEQFF.

This clonotype has only a few counts. J is TRBJ2-5 and V is TRBV7-2; D might be TRBD1 (5 bases). The V end lost 5 bases, the J end lost 2 bases, and 12 bases lay between the germline ends. Germline CDR1 is SGHTA and CDR2 is FQGNSA. The CDR3 consists of 14 residues. The CDR3 loop reads CASSPTARQETQYF. The CDR3 nucleotides read TGTGCCAGCAGCCCGACAGCGAGACAAGAGACCCAGTACTTC.

This sequence joins TRBV7-2 and TRBJ1-6; TRBD1 might be the D (6 bases). There are 13 residues in the CDR3. The germline gives CDR1 SGHTA, CDR2 FQGNSA. V was shortened by 5 bases and J by 10 bases, with 12 bases between the two germline ends. For the CDR3, the DNA is TGTGCCAGCAGCCCCGGGGGGGCCTCACCCCTCCACTTT. Translation gives CASSPGGASPLHF. The complete variable domain, with remaining parts taken from reference TRBV7-2 and TRBJ1-6, reads GAGVSQSPSNKVTEKGKDVELRCDPISGHTALYWYRQSLGQGLEFLIYFQGNSAPDKSGLPSDRFSAERTGGSVSTLTIQRTQQEDSAVYLCASSPGGASPLHFGNGTRLTVT.

The chain's CDR3 is CASSQDRVYGYTF. Here the CDR3 DNA reads TGCGCCAGCAGCCAAGATAGGGTCTATGGCTACACCTTC. The V gene is TRBV4-1, the J gene TRBJ1-2; D not certain. The CDR3 contains 13 residues. The germline V gene has CDR1 MGHRA and CDR2 YSYEKL. Trimming stripped 0 bases from V and 4 bases from J, with 6 bases between.

This clonotype was detected only a few times. CDR3 sequence: CASSLAGDRRGEQYF. CDR3 nucleotide sequence: TGTGCCAGCAGCTTAGCCGGGGACAGGCGTGGCGAGCAGTACTTC. The chain carries TRBV7-3 and TRBJ2-7, with TRBD1 matching 8 bases. CDR1 SGHTA and CDR2 FQGTGA come from the germline V gene. The J segment lost 6 bases and the V segment lost 2 bases, leaving 9 bases of the junction unmatched. The CDR3 loop spans 15 amino acids.

The CDR3 nucleotides are TGTGCCAGCAGTTTAGGGACAGTAGGAGGGGGATATCAGCCCCAGCATTTT. Translating gives CASSLGTVGGGYQPQHF. V usage is TRBV27 and J usage is TRBJ1-5; TRBD1 aligns across 7 bases. CDR1 and CDR2 from the germline V gene are MNHEY and SMNVEV (reference sequence). The junction had 12 bases not matched to a gene; V was cut back by 2 bases and J by 5 bases. CDR3 length: 17 residues.

This clonotype was seen repeatedly, ten times or more. CDR3 residues: CASSYPLAGGVTDTQYF. CDR3 nucleotide sequence: TGTGCCAGCAGTTACCCTTTAGCGGGAGGGGTCACAGATACGCAGTATTTT. V and J are TRBV2 and TRBJ2-3; 11 positions match TRBD2. CDR3 length: 17 amino acids. Germline V gives CDR1 SNHLY, CDR2 FYNNEI. J gave up 2 bases and V 5 bases, and 9 bases lay outside the gene matches.

There are a few counts of this clonotype. CDR3 sequence (DNA): TGTGCCAGCAGTTTGCGAATAGCGGGGGGGGTAGCCAAAAACATTCAGTACTTC. This sequence encodes CASSLRIAGGVAKNIQYF. The genes are TRBV6-1 and TRBJ2-4; 11 nucleotides align to TRBD2. Germline values: CDR1 MNHNS, CDR2 SASEGT. The V gene end was trimmed by 5 bases and the J gene end by 0 bases; junction bases not matched to a gene: 9. This CDR3 has 18 residues.

This clonotype was detected a few times. The chain combines TRBV28 with TRBJ2-7; D possibly corresponds to TRBD2 (5 bases). CDR3 size: 15 residues. Between the trimmed V and J ends, which lost 6 bases and 2 bases, there was a span of 17 bases. CDR1 and CDR2 (germline): MDHEN, SYDVKM. The CDR3 DNA follows: TGTGCCAGCAGAAGGAAATCGGGAAATACCTACGAGCAGTACTTC. This sequence encodes CASRRKSGNTYEQYF.

The chain uses TRBV7-6 and TRBJ2-3; D might be TRBD2 (6 bases). Trimming stripped 2 bases from V and 2 bases from J, with 11 bases between. The CDR3 covers 15 residues. Germline V lookup: CDR1 SGHVS, CDR2 FNYEAQ. The CDR3 protein is CASSLTGLYTDTQYF. In nucleotides, the CDR3 is TGTGCCAGCAGCTTAACGGGACTGTACACAGATACGCAGTATTTT.

The gene calls are TRBV6-6 and TRBJ2-7, with 11 bases aligning to TRBD2. This CDR3 spans 15 amino acids. Trimming removed 2 bases from V and 3 bases from J; junction bases left unmatched: 3. Germline V lookup: CDR1 MNHNY, CDR2 SVGAGI (reference sequence). The CDR3 here is CASSYTTSGVYEQYF. CDR3 DNA: TGTGCCAGCAGTTACACGACTAGCGGGGTCTACGAGCAGTACTTC.

The chain has TRBV19 and TRBJ2-1; 9 bases line up with TRBD1. V was pared by 5 bases and J by 4 bases, with 6 bases of the junction left unmatched. The germline gives CDR1 LNHDA, CDR2 SQIVND (reference sequence). This CDR3 comprises 15 residues. DNA for the CDR3: TGTGCCAGTAGTCGGGACAGGGCTAGTTACAATGAGCAGTTCTTC. Protein: CASSRDRASYNEQFF.

The chain uses TRBV7-2 and TRBJ1-3; D possibly corresponds to TRBD1 (5 bases). This CDR3 spans 13 amino acids. Trimming pared 5 bases from V and 8 bases from J, leaving 13 bases between. Germline V gives CDR1 SGHTA, CDR2 FQGNSA. Here the CDR3 reads CASSPFQGDTIYF. The CDR3 bases are TGTGCCAGCAGCCCGTTTCAGGGAGACACCATATATTTT.

A few counts support this clonotype. The rearrangement uses TRBV6-2 or TRBV6-3 and TRBJ2-7; 8 bases are a match to TRBD2. CDR1 is MNHEY and CDR2 is SVGEGT in the germline V gene. The CDR3 has 15 amino acids. Trimming removed 3 bases from V and 3 bases from J; junction bases left unmatched: 7. CDR3 sequence reads: CASSYKAGANYEQYF. CDR3 bases: TGTGCCAGCAGTTATAAAGCGGGAGCGAACTACGAGCAGTACTTC.

CDR3 region: CASSSPGGPRSNQPQHF. The CDR3 DNA is TGTGCCAGCAGCTCCCCCGGGGGGCCTCGAAGCAATCAGCCCCAGCATTTT. This chain uses TRBV7-2 with TRBJ1-5; tentatively, D is TRBD1 (6 bases). This CDR3 spans 17 amino acids. Trimming shortened V by 4 bases and J by 1 base, and 17 bases separated the two germline ends. In germline, CDR1 is SGHTA, CDR2 FQGNSA.

The chain uses TRBV19 and TRBJ2-2; 11 bases match TRBD2. Per germline, CDR1 LNHDA and CDR2 SQIVND (reference sequence). After removal of 7 bases from V and 5 bases from J, the junction contained 15 bases not matched to a gene. The CDR3 extends over 18 amino acids. For the CDR3, the DNA is TGTGCCAGTACCAATAGGGGAACTAGCGGGAGTATAACCGGGGAGCTGTTTTTT. This encodes CASTNRGTSGSITGELFF.

The chain employs TRBV11-3 and TRBJ2-3, with 11 bases that match TRBD2. V shed 5 bases, J shed 4 bases, and the junction held 5 bases outside the gene matches. In germline, CDR1 is SGHNT, CDR2 YENEEA. The CDR3 is 15 amino acids. The CDR3 nucleotides are TGTGCCAGCAGCAAACTAGCGGGAGTGTCAGATACGCAGTATTTT. Its protein product is CASSKLAGVSDTQYF.

This clonotype was observed at least ten times. At one boundary the junction diverges from the germline segment, which might be a read error. The chain uses TRBV7-6 and TRBJ2-1, with D perhaps matching TRBD2 (5 bases). The CDR3 has 14 amino acids. CDR1 and CDR2 from the germline V gene are SGHVS and FNYEAQ. CDR3 DNA sequence: TGTGCCAGCAGCCTAGCACCTAGGAACAATGAGCAGTTCTTC. It translates to CASSLAPRNNEQFF.

This clonotype was counted a few times. The chain combines TRBV6-1 with TRBJ1-5, with 7 nucleotides matching TRBD1. The V and J ends lost 4 bases and 3 bases, in that order; junction bases with no gene match: 6. This CDR3 contains 15 residues. Germline V gene lookup returns CDR1 MNHNS and CDR2 SASEGT. The CDR3 here is CASSVGTVPNQPQHF. The CDR3 nucleotides are TGTGCCAGCAGTGTTGGGACAGTGCCCAATCAGCCCCAGCATTTT.

This chain uses TRBV11-2 with TRBJ2-1; 11 bases align to TRBD2. CDR1 and CDR2 from the germline V gene are SGHAT and FQNNGV. The V gene end was trimmed by 5 bases and the J gene end by 7 bases; junction bases not matched to a gene: 7. The CDR3 is made up of 15 amino acids. The chain's CDR3 is CASSPLAGGQNEQFF. The CDR3 bases are TGTGCCAGCAGCCCCTTAGCGGGAGGGCAAAATGAGCAGTTCTTC.

The chain combines TRBV10-3 with TRBJ2-1; the match to TRBD2 covers 10 bases. The CDR3 covers 14 residues. Germline CDR1 reads ENHRY; CDR2 reads SYGVKD. V gave up 10 bases and J gave up 5 bases; unmatched junction bases: 8. The CDR3 protein is CASAGLADDNEQFF. The CDR3 DNA reads as TGTGCCAGCGCAGGACTAGCGGACGACAATGAGCAGTTCTTC.

The CDR3 bases are TGTGCCAGCAGACAGACTAGCGGGAACCAAGAGACCCAGTACTTC. Translated, it gives CASRQTSGNQETQYF. The chain carries TRBV2 and TRBJ2-5; the match to TRBD2 covers 11 bases. Trimming removed 6 bases from V and 0 bases from J; junction bases left unmatched: 3. The V gene's germline CDR1 is SNHLY and CDR2 FYNNEI. The CDR3 is 15 residues long. Complete variable domain (other parts from reference TRBV2 and TRBJ2-5): EPEVTQTPSHQVTQMGQEVILRCVPISNHLYFYWYRQILGQKVEFLVSFYNNEISEKSEIFDDQFSVERPDGSNFTLKIRSTKLEDSAMYFCASRQTSGNQETQYFGPGTRLLVL.